This TCR beta chain appears in the sequencing data of a study of spatial heterogeneity in lung cancer. Whole-study context: Beta-chain sequences consistently outnumbered alpha-chain sequences in detection. The mean occurrence of each unique TCR and UMI combination in raw reads exceeded nine.

The sample holds many counts of this clonotype. The time point here: sample taken at primary tumor resection. Unsorted samples of tumor, nontumor lung or frozen PBMC had their whole RNA sequenced. Just over 70 TRACERx patients with early, untreated non-small cell lung cancer donated samples. Each TCR cDNA molecule bore a unique molecular identifier. TCRdb passed the 5' RACE reads through MiXCR, listing each CDR3 protein once. This sample has about 10,000 distinct CDR3 sequences; 3.5% to 5% occur once, and the top ten carry over 6.5%. Trimming shortened V by 0 bases and J by 9 bases, and 6 bases separated the two germline ends. CDR1 LGHDT and CDR2 YNNKEL come from the germline V gene (reference sequence). This CDR3 comprises 12 residues.

Sequencing used normal lung tissue next to the tumor, obtained at surgery. V gene TRBV3-1 combines with J gene TRBJ2-1, with D uncertain. The receptor comes from a male donor with early-stage non-small cell lung cancer. The CDR3 coding sequence is TGTGCCAGCAGCCAAGATATCAGTGAGCAGTTCTTC. This gives the protein CASSQDISEQFF.